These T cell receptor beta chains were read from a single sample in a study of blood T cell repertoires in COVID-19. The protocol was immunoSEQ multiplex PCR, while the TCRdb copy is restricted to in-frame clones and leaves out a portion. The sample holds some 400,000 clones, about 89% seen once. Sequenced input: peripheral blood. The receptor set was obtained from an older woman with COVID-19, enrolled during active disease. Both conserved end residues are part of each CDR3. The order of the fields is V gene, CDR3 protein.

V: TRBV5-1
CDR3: CASSPQPGGSGNTIYF

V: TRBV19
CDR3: CASQRRPRQGRDGYTF

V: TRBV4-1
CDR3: CASSQVKRVDTQYF

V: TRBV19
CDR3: CASSKPGQPFSGEAFF

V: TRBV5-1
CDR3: CASSRSGGPRNEQFF

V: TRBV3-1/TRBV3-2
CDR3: CASSQDALYEQYF

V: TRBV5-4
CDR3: CASSLGQGIDSPLHF

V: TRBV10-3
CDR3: CAIRPEVSRGLGNTIYF

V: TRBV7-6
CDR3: CASSPMGAGLSMLGYTF

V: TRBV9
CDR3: CASSVDLYTEAFF

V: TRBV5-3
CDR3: CARSFPQNTSSYEQYF

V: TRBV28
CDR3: CASSLRSGVPKAFF

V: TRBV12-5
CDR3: CASNQVPNTGELFF

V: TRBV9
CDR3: CASSRLTVTTDTQYF

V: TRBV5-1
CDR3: CASSSAWEEPSYEQYF

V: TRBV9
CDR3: CASSPGVGEQYF

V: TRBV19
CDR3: CASSVAVMNTEAFF

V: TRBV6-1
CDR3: CASSGTSGVSGANVLTF

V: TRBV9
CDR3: CASSPWTAMNTEAFF

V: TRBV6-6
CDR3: CASRQTSGGRETQYF

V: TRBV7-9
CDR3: CASSPGGQPEKAFF

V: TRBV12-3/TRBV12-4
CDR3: CASSSTRATEAFF

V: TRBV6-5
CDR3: CASSSRGQGRAGELFF

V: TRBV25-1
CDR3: CASSPQMRSGYTF

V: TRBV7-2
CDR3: CASSLTAGGLEQYF

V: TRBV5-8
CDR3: CASSYGQSGYTF

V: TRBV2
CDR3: CASSVGVYYGYTF

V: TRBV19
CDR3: CATRSRYREFDTQYF

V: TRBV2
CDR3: CASSLGTGTDTQYF

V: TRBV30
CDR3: CAWRGENQPQHF

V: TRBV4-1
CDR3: CASSQRHPGLRGRDTQYF

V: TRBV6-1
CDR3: CASSEARQGIYEQYF

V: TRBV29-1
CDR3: CSVGQGNTEAFF

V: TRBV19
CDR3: CASSGGAMAQYF

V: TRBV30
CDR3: CAWTSAGTGGARSQPQHF

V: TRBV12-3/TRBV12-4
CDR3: CASNGLEKTQYF

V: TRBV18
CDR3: CASSPRQGEREQYF

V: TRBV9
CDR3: CASSVGYSGGITDTQYF

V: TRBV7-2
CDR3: CASSETTGTSGYNEQFF

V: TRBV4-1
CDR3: CASSQEGGYTGELFF

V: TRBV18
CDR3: CASSPARTNENTIYF

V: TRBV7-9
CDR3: CASSSSGRGSTEAFF

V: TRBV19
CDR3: CASGTGGGEQYF

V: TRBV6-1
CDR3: CASSEMAGQRSGGEQYF